This T cell receptor (beta chain) was captured in a study of shared clonotypes between healthy human individuals. This CDR3 comprises 14 residues. V lost 6 bases and J 0 bases, leaving 12 bases between the germline ends. The V gene's germline CDR1 is KGHSH and CDR2 LQKENI. Only a few counts were recorded for this clone. On sorted subsets, replicate PCRs used approximately 200 ng DNA, or approximately 33,000 T cell genomes. Sequencing was performed with immunoSEQ multiplex PCR; in TCRdb, only in-frame clones are kept and a portion is missing. The table records more than 150,000 clones, approximately 70% of them present only once.

This sequence joins TRBV18 and TRBJ2-7; D is ambiguous. This sequence originates from a man aged 25 to 45 in good health. The material sequenced was memory CD4+ T cells sorted from blood. Noted subset: CD45RA-negative fraction. The CDR3, as DNA: TGTGCCAGCTCCCTCGAGGCTAGCTCCTACGAGCAGTACTTC. This codes for CASSLEASSYEQYF.